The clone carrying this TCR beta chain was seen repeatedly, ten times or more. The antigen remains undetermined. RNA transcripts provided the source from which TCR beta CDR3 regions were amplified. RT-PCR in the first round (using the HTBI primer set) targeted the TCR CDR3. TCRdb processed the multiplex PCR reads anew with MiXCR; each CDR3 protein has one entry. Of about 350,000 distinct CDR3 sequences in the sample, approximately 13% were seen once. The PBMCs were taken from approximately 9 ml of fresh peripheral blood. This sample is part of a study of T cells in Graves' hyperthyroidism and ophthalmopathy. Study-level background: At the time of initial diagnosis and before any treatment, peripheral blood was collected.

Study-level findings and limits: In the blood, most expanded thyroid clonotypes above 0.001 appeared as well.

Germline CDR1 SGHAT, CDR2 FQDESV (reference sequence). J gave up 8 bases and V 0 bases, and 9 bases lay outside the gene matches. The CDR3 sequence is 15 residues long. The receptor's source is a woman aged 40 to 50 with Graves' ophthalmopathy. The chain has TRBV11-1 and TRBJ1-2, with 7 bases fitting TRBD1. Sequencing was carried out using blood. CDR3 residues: CASSLAPGQTIGYTF. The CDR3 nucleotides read TGTGCCAGCAGCTTAGCGCCGGGACAGACTATAGGCTACACCTTC.